One sample yielded the 13 T cell receptor beta chains listed below, sequenced in a study of T cell changes during pregnancy in multiple sclerosis. Some clones are missing from TCRdb's copy, which holds only in-frame ones; the method was immunoSEQ multiplex PCR. The profile shows approximately 100,000 clones, roughly 92% of them singletons. This sample comprised peripheral blood, obtained after pregnancy. The receptors were sampled from a female donor with multiple sclerosis, enrolled in a pregnancy study.

CDR3 sequence (DNA): TGTGCCAGCAGTCGGGACAGTTATCAGCCCCAGCATTTT. This translates into CASSRDSYQPQHF. This chain connects TRBV5-4 to TRBJ1-5, with 7 bases matching TRBD1. CDR1 is SGHNT, CDR2 YYREEE, per germline (reference sequence). The junction had 4 bases not matched to a gene; V was cut back by 5 bases and J by 5 bases. The CDR3 is 13 residues long.

This clone was counted a single time. The chain uses TRBV30 and TRBJ2-5, with 7 bases matching TRBD1. The end of the DNA is better explained by TRBJ2-7, so the J call may be wrong. The CDR3 extends over 15 amino acids. The V gene's germline CDR1 is GTSNPN and CDR2 SVGIG (reference sequence). The CDR3 DNA follows: TGTGCCTGGAGTGTAGGGACAGATAGCTCCTACGAGCAGTACTTC. It translates to CAWSVGTDSSYEQYF.

The rearrangement links TRBV11-2 to TRBJ2-3, with 8 bases fitting TRBD1. Germline loops: CDR1 SGHAT, CDR2 FQNNGV. The CDR3 is made up of 13 amino acids. Losses at the gene ends were 3 bases for V and 11 bases for J; bases not matched to a gene: 7. The CDR3: CASSFPDRGLQYF. In DNA form, the CDR3 reads TGTGCCAGCAGCTTTCCTGACAGGGGTCTGCAGTATTTT.

CDR3 in DNA: TGTGCCAGTAGTTTGGGGAGGCAGCCCCAGCATTTT. Amino acids: CASSLGRQPQHF. The chain joins TRBV19 to TRBJ1-5; D not resolved. Germline lookup yields CDR1 LNHDA and CDR2 SQIVND (reference sequence). The germline V and J ends were trimmed by 5 bases and 7 bases, with 9 bases remaining between them. The CDR3 has 12 residues.

This chain uses TRBV11-1 with TRBJ1-1; possible D gene TRBD1, 5 bases. The CDR3 has 16 residues. V was pared by 0 bases and J by 3 bases, with 14 bases between. The V gene's germline CDR1 is SGHAT and CDR2 FQDESV (reference sequence). Here the CDR3 reads CASSLARGGVDTEAFF. In DNA, the CDR3 is TGTGCCAGCAGCTTAGCGCGAGGAGGGGTGGACACTGAAGCTTTCTTT.

This rearrangement joins TRBV7-2 to TRBJ2-2; 10 positions match TRBD2. The CDR3 has 18 amino acids. V gave up 7 bases and J gave up 4 bases; unmatched junction bases: 15. Germline loops: CDR1 SGHTA, CDR2 FQGNSA. The CDR3 bases are TGTGCCAGCAACCGGGCGGGGCTAGCGGGGGCGGGCACCGGGGAGCTGTTTTTT. This gives the protein CASNRAGLAGAGTGELFF.

A single count supports this clone. The chain uses TRBV6-1 and TRBJ2-2; the match to TRBD2 covers 8 bases. Germline CDR1 reads MNHNS; CDR2 reads SASEGT. With 6 bases clipped from V and 5 bases from J, the junction kept 8 bases outside the gene matches. This CDR3 contains 15 residues. This CDR3 reads CASSPEGLVTGELFF. In DNA form, the CDR3 reads TGTGCCAGCAGCCCTGAGGGACTAGTGACCGGGGAGCTGTTTTTT.

The chain combines TRBV18 with TRBJ2-3; TRBD1 agrees at 7 bases. Trimming at V came to 4 bases and at J to 0 bases, leaving 1 base not matched to a gene. From germline, CDR1 is KGHSH and CDR2 LQKENI. This CDR3 region has 14 residues. The CDR3 DNA sequence: TGTGCCAGCTCACGGGACAGAAGCACAGATACGCAGTATTTT. Its translation: CASSRDRSTDTQYF. The full variable domain, its missing parts supplied by reference TRBV18 and TRBJ2-3, is NAGVMQNPRHLVRRRGQEARLRCSPMKGHSHVYWYRQLPEEGLKFMVYLQKENIIDESGMPKERFSAEFPKEGPSILRIQQVVRGDSAAYFCASSRDRSTDTQYFGPGTRLTVL.

The chain links TRBV7-3 to TRBJ2-3, with 9 bases that match TRBD2. This CDR3 has 16 amino acids. The V and J ends lost 2 bases and 10 bases, in that order; junction bases with no gene match: 13. Germline CDR1 and CDR2: SGHTA and FQGTGA. Written as DNA, the CDR3 is TGTGCCAGCAGCTTAGGGGGGCTAGCGGGGATCGGGGCGCAGTATTTT. It translates to CASSLGGLAGIGAQYF.

V and J are TRBV2 and TRBJ1-2, with D possibly matching TRBD1 (5 bases). Germline assignment: CDR1 SNHLY and CDR2 FYNNEI. CDR3 length: 15 amino acids. V was clipped by 5 bases and J by 8 bases, with 21 bases between them. CDR3 protein: CASSKGYQGEMGYTF. CDR3 sequence (DNA): TGTGCCAGCAGTAAAGGGTACCAGGGCGAAATGGGCTACACCTTC.

This chain links TRBV19 with TRBJ1-2; 7 bases are shared with TRBD1. The CDR3 has 14 amino acids. Unmatched junction bases numbered 8, after V lost 7 bases and J lost 3 bases. Germline V gives CDR1 LNHDA, CDR2 SQIVND (reference sequence). CDR3 in amino acids: CASTRQGLDYGYTF. The DNA of the CDR3 is TGTGCCAGTACGAGACAGGGTCTCGACTATGGCTACACCTTC.

This chain links TRBV14 with TRBJ2-3; 8 bases align to TRBD1. Germline V gene lookup returns CDR1 SGHDN and CDR2 FVKESK. The CDR3 has 15 residues. V was pared by 5 bases and J by 6 bases, with 10 bases of the junction left unmatched. CDR3 residues: CASSRTGTGADTQYF. In DNA, the CDR3 is TGTGCCAGCAGCAGAACCGGGACAGGTGCCGATACGCAGTATTTT. Together with reference TRBV14 and TRBJ2-3, the CDR3 gives the full variable domain: EAGVTQFPSHSVIEKGQTVTLRCDPISGHDNLYWYRRVMGKEIKFLLHFVKESKQDESGMPNNRFLAERTGGTYSTLKVQPAELEDSGVYFCASSRTGTGADTQYFGPGTRLTVL.

The chain couples TRBV13 to TRBJ2-7; D is possibly TRBD2 (6 bases). V lost 3 bases to trimming and J lost 3 bases, with 15 bases between them. Germline CDR1 and CDR2: PRHDT and FYEKMQ (reference sequence). The length of the CDR3 is 15 residues. In DNA form, the CDR3 reads TGTGCCAGCAGCTTCCGGGACTCTCCTTTCTACGAGCAGTACTTC. This sequence encodes CASSFRDSPFYEQYF. The entire variable domain, with the rest obtained from reference TRBV13 and TRBJ2-7, is as follows: AAGVIQSPRHLIKEKRETATLKCYPIPRHDTVYWYQQGPGQDPQFLISFYEKMQSDKGSIPDRFSAQQFSDYHSELNMSSLELGDSALYFCASSFRDSPFYEQYFGPGTRLTVT.